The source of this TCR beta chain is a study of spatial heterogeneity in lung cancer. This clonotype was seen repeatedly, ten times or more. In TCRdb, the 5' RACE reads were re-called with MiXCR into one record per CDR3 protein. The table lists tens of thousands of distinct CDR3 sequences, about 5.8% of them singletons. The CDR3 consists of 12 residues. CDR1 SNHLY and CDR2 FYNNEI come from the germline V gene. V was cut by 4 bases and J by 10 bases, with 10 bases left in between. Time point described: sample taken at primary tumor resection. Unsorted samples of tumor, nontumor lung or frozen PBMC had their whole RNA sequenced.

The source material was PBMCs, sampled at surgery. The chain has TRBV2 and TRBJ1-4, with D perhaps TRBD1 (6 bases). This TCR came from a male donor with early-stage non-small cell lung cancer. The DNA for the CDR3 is TGTGCCAGCAGTGGGGCAGGGGCAAAACTGTTTTTT. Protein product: CASSGAGAKLFF.